This T cell receptor (beta chain) was profiled in a study of T cells in Graves' hyperthyroidism and ophthalmopathy. Findings and caveats of the study: Most thyroid clonotypes expanded above 0.001 were also detected in blood. Model output signaled ophthalmopathy a median around 6.9 months ahead of onset.

Researchers amplified the TCR beta CDR3 regions from RNA transcripts. Researchers ran a first-round RT-PCR on the TCR CDR3 using the HTBI primer set. TCRdb re-called the multiplex PCR reads through MiXCR, storing one row per CDR3 protein. Of about 520,000 distinct CDR3 sequences listed, around 24% are singletons. This clonotype was found a few times. The target antigen is unknown. Diagnoses used clinical symptoms, serum thyroxine and TRAb, thyroid ultrasound and orbital computed tomography. This CDR3 comprises 14 residues. V was cut by 7 bases and J by 5 bases, with 17 bases left in between. CDR1 is LNHDA, CDR2 SQIVND, per germline (reference sequence).

This rearrangement joins TRBV19 to TRBJ1-1; D possibly corresponds to TRBD1 (6 bases). The source material was blood. The receptor comes from a woman younger than 45 with Graves' ophthalmopathy. The chain's CDR3 is CASTLNRGLTEAFF. In DNA form, the CDR3 reads TGTGCCAGTACCCTAAATAGGGGGTTGACTGAAGCTTTCTTT.